The 6 T cell receptor beta chains in this list originate from one sample, sequenced in a study of human T cells and chemical hapten exposure (dated by TCRdb to 2020 to 2022). The sample's time point label, decoded: patch test 1, 2 weeks after DPC sensitization. Taken with the paper, the label for treatment or condition translates to: therapeutic diphenylcyclopropenone sensitization with weekly scalp DPC. Library prep was done by RACE. TCRdb names NextSeq 500 as the instrument used. The public reads were reanalyzed by TCRdb: fastp trimming at Q25, MiXCR alignment, in-frame beta chains only. Each entry merges the rows of one CDR3 protein and shows their most common DNA and genes. The sample table lists 95,000 to 100,000 distinct CDR3 sequences, around an eighth of them with a count of one. Of the sample, approximately 2% falls within the top ten clones. The sequenced sample was whole blood, obtained in connection with sensitization to the hapten diphenylcyclopropenone (DPC). These receptors came from a woman aged 40 to 50 with alopecia areata. Some clones in this sample may be carry-over from other donors' samples.

The chain has TRBV7-9 and TRBJ2-5; 11 bases map to TRBD2. This CDR3 region has 16 residues. Trimming cost V 6 bases and J 5 bases; bases outside gene matches: 11. Germline V gives CDR1 SEHNR, CDR2 FQNEAQ (reference sequence). The CDR3 DNA reads as TGTGCCAGCAGAGGATTTAGCGGGAGGGCCCATGAGACCCAGTACTTC. This gives the protein CASRGFSGRAHETQYF.

The J gene is TRBJ2-1, the V gene TRBV7-9, with a tentative D call TRBD2 (6 bases). This CDR3 region has 14 residues. Deletions cut 3 bases from V and 5 bases from J, with 11 bases between. Germline V gives CDR1 SEHNR, CDR2 FQNEAQ (reference sequence). The CDR3 is CASSFGGVNNEQFF. The CDR3 DNA reads TGTGCCAGCAGCTTCGGCGGGGTGAACAATGAGCAGTTCTTC.

Turning to this clonotype: One end of the junction fails to match germline, which may point to a read error. The gene calls are TRBV11-2 and TRBJ2-7; 9 bases are shared with TRBD1. This CDR3 has 15 amino acids. The germline CDR1 and CDR2 sequences are SGHAT and FQNNGV. The CDR3 here is CVSSGGTGSSYEQYF. CDR3 nucleotide sequence: TGTGTCAGCAGCGGCGGGACAGGGTCCTCCTACGAGCAGTACTTC.

The chain combines TRBV28 with TRBJ2-7, with D unclear. Trimming stripped 8 bases from V and 2 bases from J, with 10 bases between. Germline-derived CDR1 and CDR2 are MDHEN and SYDVKM. The CDR3 consists of 12 residues. The CDR3 nucleotides read TGTGCCAGCGCTGGGCTCACCTACGAGCAGTACTTC. It specifies CASAGLTYEQYF.

V gene TRBV20-1 combines with J gene TRBJ2-3; no clear D gene. Germline values: CDR1 DFQATT, CDR2 SNEGSKA (reference sequence). The CDR3 extends over 15 amino acids. V lost 6 bases and J lost 0, with 16 bases in between. The CDR3 coding sequence is TGCAGTGCCGCCTATAGGGCTAGTAGCACAGATACGCAGTATTTT. It specifies CSAAYRASSTDTQYF.

This clonotype was counted only a few times. V and J are TRBV6-2 or TRBV6-3 and TRBJ2-1, with 10 nucleotides matching TRBD2. This CDR3 has 14 residues. CDR1 and CDR2 (germline): MNHEY, SVGEGT. Trimming at V came to 4 bases and at J to 14 bases, leaving 11 bases not matched to a gene. The CDR3 region is CASSSISTSGWEFF. CDR3 DNA: TGTGCCAGCAGTTCCATCTCGACTAGCGGGTGGGAGTTCTTC.